The 16 T cell receptor beta chains below come from one sample, sequenced in a study of T-cell reconstitution after alpha-beta-depleted transplantation in children. Unique molecular identifiers were built into the TCRbeta library. One entry per CDR3 protein results from TCRdb running MiXCR on the PCR reads. The repertoire holds 610,000 or so distinct CDR3 sequences, over 20% seen once, with around a third in the top ten. Source: PBMCs, taken before TCRalphabeta/CD19-depleted stem cell transplant. Receptors originate from a boy less than two years old with Wiskott-Aldrich syndrome, due to receive a stem cell transplant.

This clonotype was seen a few times. This sequence joins TRBV12-3 or TRBV12-4 and TRBJ2-2; 9 bases fit TRBD1. The CDR3 has 16 amino acids. V shed 6 bases and J 2 bases; nucleotides not matched to a gene: 7. CDR3 in amino acids: CASRPLDRGNTGELFF. The DNA of the CDR3 is TGTGCCAGCAGACCCCTGGACAGGGGAAACACCGGGGAGCTGTTTTTT.

The chain combines TRBV20-1 with TRBJ2-4; D is uncertain. The V gene lost 7 bases and the J gene lost 0 bases, with 4 bases spanning the gap. The germline CDR1 and CDR2 sequences are DFQATT and SNEGSKA (reference sequence). This CDR3 is built from 11 residues. The CDR3 DNA reads TGCAGTGGACTAGCCAAAAACATTCAGTACTTC. Protein: CSGLAKNIQYF.

In this sample, this clonotype turned up a few times. The rearrangement uses TRBV20-1 and TRBJ2-2, with D possibly matching TRBD2 (5 bases). Germline CDR1 and CDR2: DFQATT and SNEGSKA (reference sequence). Trimming left V 2 bases short and J 8 bases short, with 12 bases between. This CDR3 has 13 amino acids. The CDR3 DNA reads as TGCAGTGCTAGATCTAGCCGGATAGGGGAGCTGTTTTTT. Translated: CSARSSRIGELFF.

This clonotype was counted only a few times. V is TRBV4-1 and J is TRBJ1-5; 12 bases fit TRBD1. This CDR3 is 17 amino acids long. Germline-derived CDR1 and CDR2 are MGHRA and YSYEKL. With 1 base clipped from V and 6 bases from J, the junction kept 7 bases outside the gene matches. In DNA, the CDR3 is TGCGCCAGCAGCCAAGGATCCGGGACAGGGGGCTCTCAGCCCCAGCATTTT. Protein product: CASSQGSGTGGSQPQHF.

J is TRBJ1-5 and V is TRBV10-3; weak D call: TRBD1 (5 bases). This CDR3 has 15 residues. Trimming shortened V by 5 bases and J by 4 bases, and 15 bases separated the two germline ends. Per the germline V gene, CDR1 is ENHRY and CDR2 is SYGVKD. CDR3 loop: CAISSGTPENQPQHF. CDR3 DNA: TGTGCCATCAGTTCCGGGACTCCGGAGAATCAGCCCCAGCATTTT.

The rearrangement uses TRBV11-2 and TRBJ2-2; 15 bases match TRBD2. Germline V gene lookup returns CDR1 SGHAT and CDR2 FQNNGV. With 5 bases clipped from V and 6 bases from J, the junction kept 13 bases outside the gene matches. This CDR3 has 19 residues. CDR3 region: CASSLRTSGRAGIPGELFF. The DNA of the CDR3 is TGTGCCAGCAGCCTCAGGACTAGCGGGAGGGCCGGGATACCCGGGGAGCTGTTTTTT.

In this sample, this clonotype turned up a few times. The chain has TRBV5-1 and TRBJ2-3; D unclear. Germline V lookup: CDR1 SGHRS, CDR2 YFSETQ. The CDR3 has 12 amino acids. Deletions cut 4 bases from V and 7 bases from J, with 10 bases between. CDR3 loop: CASSPTWNTQYF. CDR3 nucleotide sequence: TGCGCCAGCAGCCCGACTTGGAATACGCAGTATTTT.

The V gene is TRBV7-2, the J gene TRBJ2-7; D is ambiguous. The germline V gene encodes CDR1 SGHTA and CDR2 FQGNSA. V lost 0 bases to trimming and J lost 5 bases, with 8 bases between them. CDR3 length: 13 residues. The CDR3 DNA reads TGTGCCAGCAGCTTAGCGCGCGAGAACGAGCAGTACTTC. Protein product: CASSLARENEQYF.

In this sample, this clonotype turned up a few times. This chain connects TRBV10-3 to TRBJ2-1, with 10 bases aligning to TRBD2. The CDR3 has 14 amino acids. V dropped 4 bases and J dropped 6; count of bases not matched to a gene: 3. From germline, CDR1 is ENHRY and CDR2 SYGVKD. The CDR3 DNA follows: TGTGCCATCAGTGCTAGCGGGAGTGGCAATGAGCAGTTCTTC. This sequence encodes CAISASGSGNEQFF.

The chain links TRBV20-1 to TRBJ1-5; 7 bases are shared with TRBD1. Germline CDR1 DFQATT, CDR2 SNEGSKA (reference sequence). The J segment lost 3 bases and the V segment lost 4 bases, leaving 6 bases of the junction unmatched. CDR3 length: 14 amino acids. The CDR3 coding sequence is TGCAGTGCTATTCGACAGGGTAACAATCAGCCCCAGCATTTT. This sequence encodes CSAIRQGNNQPQHF.

This rearrangement joins TRBV5-1 to TRBJ2-1; tentatively, D is TRBD1 (6 bases). Germline-derived CDR1 and CDR2 are SGHRS and YFSETQ. V dropped 7 bases and J dropped 4 bases, with 12 bases sitting between them. CDR3 size: 13 residues. CDR3 nucleotides: TGCGCCAGCCGAAGGACAGCATACAATGAGCAGTTCTTC. It specifies CASRRTAYNEQFF.

The chain recombines TRBV13 with TRBJ1-4; D is ambiguous. Trimming took 2 bases from V and 2 from J, leaving 6 bases between them. Germline CDR1 PRHDT, CDR2 FYEKMQ (reference sequence). The CDR3 runs to 14 residues. The CDR3 nucleotides are TGTGCCAGCAGCTTATTCCAGACTAATGAAAAACTGTTTTTT. Translating gives CASSLFQTNEKLFF. The full variable domain, with the rest looked up from reference TRBV13 and TRBJ1-4, is AAGVIQSPRHLIKEKRETATLKCYPIPRHDTVYWYQQGPGQDPQFLISFYEKMQSDKGSIPDRFSAQQFSDYHSELNMSSLELGDSALYFCASSLFQTNEKLFFGSGTQLSVL.

The chain combines TRBV10-3 with TRBJ2-7; TRBD2 is a possible D gene (6 bases). V was clipped by 3 bases and J by 0 bases, with 15 bases between them. Germline CDR1 is ENHRY and CDR2 is SYGVKD. The CDR3 sequence is 16 residues long. CDR3 loop: CAISERGRGISYEQYF. The CDR3 DNA is TGTGCCATCAGTGAACGTGGTCGGGGGATCTCCTACGAGCAGTACTTC.

This chain uses TRBV5-1 with TRBJ2-7; a weak D match, TRBD1 (6 bases). The CDR3 extends over 14 amino acids. V lost 5 bases and J lost 0, with 12 bases in between. Germline V gives CDR1 SGHRS, CDR2 YFSETQ. CDR3 DNA: TGCGCCAGCAGACTCGACAGGAGCTCCTACGAGCAGTACTTC. Its protein is CASRLDRSSYEQYF.

This clonotype was picked up a small number of times. V gene TRBV20-1 combines with J gene TRBJ2-1; TRBD1 matches 10 bases. CDR3 size: 14 residues. V dropped 6 bases and J dropped 6; count of bases not matched to a gene: 8. Germline-derived CDR1 and CDR2 are DFQATT and SNEGSKA (reference sequence). The DNA for the CDR3 is TGCAGTGCCATCCAAGGGACAGGGGTCAATGAGCAGTTCTTC. Its protein is CSAIQGTGVNEQFF.

This clonotype was picked up a small number of times. The chain is built from TRBV5-1 and TRBJ2-7; D perhaps matches TRBD2 (5 bases). Germline CDR1 SGHRS, CDR2 YFSETQ. V was shortened by 7 bases and J by 4 bases, with 15 bases between the two germline ends. The CDR3 totals 13 residues. For the CDR3, the DNA is TGCGCCAGCGGTCCGGACTTCTCGTACGAGCAGTACTTC. Its protein is CASGPDFSYEQYF. The full variable domain, rest sourced from reference TRBV5-1 and TRBJ2-7, is KAGVTQTPRYLIKTRGQQVTLSCSPISGHRSVSWYQQTPGQGLQFLFEYFSETQRNKGNFPGRFSGRQFSNSRSEMNVSTLELGDSALYLCASGPDFSYEQYFGPGTRLTVT.